The 25 T cell receptor beta chains in this list originate from one sample, sequenced in a study of early T cells in non-severe SARS-CoV-2 infection (dated by TCRdb to the early 2020s). Library construction relied on 5' RACE. The instrument was a NextSeq 500. TCRdb trimmed public reads at Q25 via fastp, called clones via MiXCR and kept in-frame beta chains. Rows with a matching CDR3 protein are joined into one entry that keeps the most common DNA and genes. The sample profile shows 80,000 or so distinct CDR3 sequences; over 12% of them were found once. Under 4% of the sample belongs to the ten largest clones. Specimen: whole blood. These receptors were taken from an adult who was a healthcare worker with PCR-confirmed SARS-CoV-2 infection or an uninfected control (not recorded which).

There are a few counts of this clonotype. This sequence joins TRBV7-9 and TRBJ1-1; 7 nucleotides align to TRBD1. J was trimmed by 4 bases and V by 4 bases; bases with no gene match: 3. From germline, CDR1 is SEHNR and CDR2 FQNEAQ (reference sequence). CDR3 length: 13 amino acids. In DNA, the CDR3 is TGTGCCAGCAGCTGGGCAGGGGGCACTGAAGCTTTCTTT. Its protein is CASSWAGGTEAFF.

This clonotype was recorded a few times. The chain joins TRBV28 to TRBJ2-7; D gene unclear. The CDR3 consists of 12 residues. Deletions cut 9 bases from V and 0 bases from J, with 9 bases between. Germline lookup yields CDR1 MDHEN and CDR2 SYDVKM. The CDR3, as DNA: TGTGCCAGTACAAGAAGCTCCTACGAGCAGTACTTC. Encoded protein: CASTRSSYEQYF.

This clonotype occurred many times. This chain connects TRBV9 to TRBJ2-2, with D hard to call. The V end was cut by 3 bases, the J end by 6 bases, with 12 bases between. The CDR3 runs to 14 residues. The germline CDR1 and CDR2 sequences are SGDLS and YYNGEE. CDR3 sequence reads: CASSARTVAGELFF. CDR3 DNA: TGTGCCAGCAGCGCGCGGACGGTGGCCGGGGAGCTGTTTTTT. Together with reference TRBV9 and TRBJ2-2, the CDR3 gives the full variable domain: DSGVTQTPKHLITATGQRVTLRCSPRSGDLSVYWYQQSLDQGLQFLIQYYNGEERAKGNILERFSAQQFPDLHSELNLSSLELGDSALYFCASSARTVAGELFFGEGSRLTVL.

The rearrangement uses TRBV24-1 and TRBJ2-7, with 8 bases matching TRBD1. The CDR3 contains 14 residues. V shed 3 bases, J shed 4 bases, and the junction held 4 bases outside the gene matches. Germline V gene data show CDR1 as KGHDR and CDR2 as SFDVKD. CDR3 DNA: TGTGCCACCAGTGATGCGAACAGGGGGTACGAGCAGTACTTC. Amino acid sequence: CATSDANRGYEQYF.

The chain is built from TRBV25-1 and TRBJ1-4, with a tentative D call TRBD1 (5 bases). V was shortened by 1 base and J by 5 bases, with 11 bases between the two germline ends. Germline assignment: CDR1 MGHDK and CDR2 SYGVNS. The CDR3 has 15 residues. The CDR3 DNA is TGTGCCAGCAGTGAATTTCAGGGCACCAATGAAAAACTGTTTTTT. This codes for CASSEFQGTNEKLFF.

The rearrangement uses TRBV18 and TRBJ2-7; tentative D call: TRBD1 (6 bases). Per the germline V gene, CDR1 is KGHSH and CDR2 is LQKENI. The CDR3 extends over 16 amino acids. V gave up 2 bases and J gave up 4 bases, with 18 bases separating them. CDR3 in DNA: TGTGCCAGCTCACCATTGTTAACAGGGTCTACGTACGAGCAGTACTTC. Encoded protein: CASSPLLTGSTYEQYF.

This clonotype occurred a few times. The chain joins TRBV11-2 to TRBJ2-7; 7 bases are a match to TRBD2. This CDR3 spans 15 amino acids. V shed 5 bases and J 0 bases; nucleotides not matched to a gene: 7. CDR1 SGHAT and CDR2 FQNNGV come from the germline V gene. The CDR3 loop is CASSRGGTSSYEQYF. The CDR3 bases are TGTGCCAGCAGCCGCGGGGGTACGAGCTCCTACGAGCAGTACTTC.

This clonotype was counted between two and nine times. V usage is TRBV5-1 and J usage is TRBJ2-1; unclear D gene. V lost 5 bases and J lost 5, with 14 bases in between. This CDR3 has 14 amino acids. Germline lookup yields CDR1 SGHRS and CDR2 YFSETQ. The CDR3 sequence: CASRIGLTNNEQFF. In nucleotides, the CDR3 is TGCGCCAGCAGAATCGGCCTGACCAACAATGAGCAGTTCTTC.

This clonotype was recorded at least ten times. The V gene is TRBV12-3 or TRBV12-4, the J gene TRBJ2-1; no clear D gene. V lost 3 bases, J lost 1 base, and 10 bases lay in between. CDR3 length: 15 amino acids. This chain's CDR3 is CASSLRRVSYNEQFF. CDR3 nucleotides: TGTGCCAGCAGTTTGCGTCGGGTTTCCTACAATGAGCAGTTCTTC.

The sample holds a few counts of this clonotype. V is TRBV24-1 and J is TRBJ1-4; D is unresolved. The germline V gene encodes CDR1 KGHDR and CDR2 SFDVKD. Between the trimmed V and J ends, which lost 4 bases and 0 bases, there was a span of 8 bases. The CDR3 length is 15 residues. The CDR3 DNA follows: TGTGCCACCAGTGACGCGGCCGCAACTAATGAAAAACTGTTTTTT. Its translation: CATSDAAATNEKLFF.

In this sample, this clonotype turned up many times. The chain carries TRBV5-4 and TRBJ1-6, with D hard to call. This CDR3 comprises 15 residues. Trimming took off 0 bases at V and 7 bases at J, with 11 bases between the two ends. Germline V gene lookup returns CDR1 SGHNT and CDR2 YYREEE (reference sequence). The CDR3 protein is CASSLGRQENSPLHF. CDR3 bases: TGTGCCAGCAGCTTGGGGAGGCAGGAAAATTCACCCCTCCACTTT.

This clonotype has a handful of counts. The rearrangement joins TRBV4-1 to TRBJ2-6; D gene uncertain. CDR3 length: 14 amino acids. From germline, CDR1 is MGHRA and CDR2 YSYEKL. The germline V and J ends were trimmed by 1 base and 3 bases, with 4 bases remaining between them. This chain's CDR3 is CASSQVVGANVLTF. CDR3 nucleotide sequence: TGCGCCAGCAGCCAAGTAGTTGGGGCCAACGTCCTGACTTTC.

This clonotype was counted only a few times. The genes are TRBV20-1 and TRBJ2-1; 11 nucleotides match TRBD2. Trimming removed 5 bases from V and 1 base from J; junction bases left unmatched: 7. Germline V gene sequence: CDR1 DFQATT, CDR2 SNEGSKA (reference sequence). The length of the CDR3 is 16 residues. DNA for the CDR3: TGCAGTGCTGCCCCATCTAGCGGGGGGTCCTACAATGAGCAGTTCTTC. Its translation: CSAAPSSGGSYNEQFF.

The chain joins TRBV14 to TRBJ2-1, with TRBD1 matching 7 bases. V shed 0 bases and J 4 bases; nucleotides not matched to a gene: 3. The length of the CDR3 is 15 residues. Germline V gene data show CDR1 as SGHDN and CDR2 as FVKESK. Written as DNA, the CDR3 is TGTGCCAGCAGCCAAGATGGGACAGCTTACAATGAGCAGTTCTTC. Translated: CASSQDGTAYNEQFF. Full variable domain (missing parts from reference TRBV14 and TRBJ2-1): EAGVTQFPSHSVIEKGQTVTLRCDPISGHDNLYWYRRVMGKEIKFLLHFVKESKQDESGMPNNRFLAERTGGTYSTLKVQPAELEDSGVYFCASSQDGTAYNEQFFGPGTRLTVL.

This clonotype was counted ten times or more. The rearrangement links TRBV9 to TRBJ2-2; D is unresolved. Trimming stripped 4 bases from V and 4 bases from J, with 8 bases between. Germline V gene lookup returns CDR1 SGDLS and CDR2 YYNGEE. The CDR3 has 13 residues. The CDR3 DNA follows: TGTGCCAGCAGCCCGACCAGCACCGGGGAGCTGTTTTTT. Amino acid sequence: CASSPTSTGELFF.

This chain uses TRBV5-1 with TRBJ2-7; 8 bases are shared with TRBD1. Germline V gene sequence: CDR1 SGHRS, CDR2 YFSETQ. The V gene end was trimmed by 0 bases and the J gene end by 6 bases; junction bases not matched to a gene: 5. The CDR3 is 14 residues long. The chain's CDR3 is CASSLAGQGSEQYF. The DNA of the CDR3 is TGCGCCAGCAGCTTGGCAGGACAGGGTTCCGAGCAGTACTTC.

This clonotype was detected a few times. This rearrangement joins TRBV7-9 to TRBJ2-1; D is uncertain. Trimming took 3 bases from V and 9 from J, leaving 9 bases between them. Looked up from germline, CDR1 is SEHNR and CDR2 is FQNEAQ (reference sequence). CDR3 length: 12 residues. In nucleotides, the CDR3 is TGTGCCAGCAGCTTTATGGGCACTGAGCAGTTCTTC. This translates into CASSFMGTEQFF.

A note on this clonotype: A clone one base away is much larger, so this may be a read error. The chain employs TRBV20-1 and TRBJ2-7, with TRBD2 matching over 12 bases. V was pared by 6 bases and J by 4 bases, with 4 bases of the junction left unmatched. Germline CDR1 and CDR2: DFQATT and SNEGSKA (reference sequence). The CDR3 has 13 amino acids. Here the CDR3 reads CSATLAGGYEQYF. DNA of the CDR3: TGCAGTGCCACCCTAGCGGGAGGGTACGAGCAGTACTTC.

J is TRBJ2-7 and V is TRBV28; TRBD2 matches 8 bases. The CDR3 is 16 residues long. The trim removed 4 bases at V and 4 bases at J, leaving 12 bases unmatched. Germline V lookup: CDR1 MDHEN, CDR2 SYDVKM. CDR3 sequence: CASSSPEAGAGYEQYF. CDR3 DNA sequence: TGTGCCAGCAGTTCCCCGGAAGCGGGAGCGGGTTACGAGCAGTACTTC. The complete variable domain, with remaining parts taken from reference TRBV28 and TRBJ2-7, reads DVKVTQSSRYLVKRTGEKVFLECVQDMDHENMFWYRQDPGLGLRLIYFSYDVKMKEKGDIPEGYSVSREKKERFSLILESASTNQTSMYLCASSSPEAGAGYEQYFGPGTRLTVT.

The chain has TRBV3-1 and TRBJ2-7, with D maybe TRBD2 (7 bases). This CDR3 has 13 amino acids. The V gene's germline CDR1 is LGHDT and CDR2 YNNKEL (reference sequence). The V end was cut by 8 bases, the J end by 1 base, with 12 bases between. CDR3 sequence reads: CASRRGPSYEQYF. DNA for the CDR3: TGTGCCAGCCGGCGGGGGCCATCCTACGAGCAGTACTTC.

Judged by abundance, this clonotype is medium-sized (0.01 to 0.1%). The chain uses TRBV2 and TRBJ2-1, with D perhaps being TRBD1 or TRBD2 (5 bases each). Germline lookup yields CDR1 SNHLY and CDR2 FYNNEI. V was trimmed by 7 bases and J by 4 bases, leaving 14 bases between them. The CDR3 spans 14 residues. CDR3 DNA sequence: TGTGCCAGCATTGACGGGACCCTTTACAATGAGCAGTTCTTC. It encodes CASIDGTLYNEQFF.

This clonotype occurred a few times. The chain recombines TRBV12-3 or TRBV12-4 with TRBJ1-4; possible D gene TRBD1, 6 bases. V was shortened by 7 bases and J by 0 bases, with 9 bases between the two germline ends. CDR3 length: 14 amino acids. The CDR3 loop reads CASTEGATNEKLFF. The CDR3 nucleotides are TGTGCCAGCACGGAGGGGGCAACTAATGAAAAACTGTTTTTT.

Only a few counts were recorded for this clonotype. A much larger clone differs from this one at a single base, so this may be a read error. This chain joins TRBV20-1 and TRBJ2-3; 7 positions match TRBD2. With 0 bases clipped from V and 4 bases from J, the junction kept 10 bases outside the gene matches. Germline CDR1 is DFQATT and CDR2 is SNEGSKA (reference sequence). The CDR3 sequence is 16 residues long. The CDR3 protein is CSARDLAGEHPDTQYF. CDR3 nucleotide sequence: TGCAGTGCTAGAGATTTGGCGGGAGAGCATCCAGATACGCAGTATTTT.

This clonotype has a count of ten or more. V is TRBV7-2 and J is TRBJ2-5; TRBD2 matches at 8 bases. Per germline, CDR1 SGHTA and CDR2 FQGNSA. CDR3 length: 16 residues. After removal of 5 bases from V and 5 bases from J, the junction contained 13 bases not matched to a gene. The DNA for the CDR3 is TGTGCCAGCAGCCCCGATGGACTAGCACGGGGGGAGACCCAGTACTTC. Its protein product is CASSPDGLARGETQYF. Looking up the rest from reference TRBV7-2 and TRBJ2-5 gives the full variable domain: GAGVSQSPSNKVTEKGKDVELRCDPISGHTALYWYRQSLGQGLEFLIYFQGNSAPDKSGLPSDRFSAERTGGSVSTLTIQRTQQEDSAVYLCASSPDGLARGETQYFGPGTRLLVL.

The rearrangement uses TRBV5-4 and TRBJ2-6; possible D gene TRBD2, 7 bases. V lost 5 bases and J lost 0, with 21 bases in between. The CDR3 runs to 19 residues. Germline V gene lookup returns CDR1 SGHNT and CDR2 YYREEE (reference sequence). CDR3 protein: CASSLRGATPISGANVLTF. The CDR3 region has the DNA TGTGCCAGCAGTTTACGGGGGGCGACACCTATCTCTGGGGCCAACGTCCTGACTTTC.